One sample yielded the 9 T cell receptor beta chains listed below, sequenced in a study of cytomegalovirus exposure and HLA in healthy donors. Primers for the PCR totalled 60 Vbeta and 13 Jbeta. The table came from immunoSEQ multiplex PCR; TCRdb's copy has only in-frame clones and leaves some out. This sample contains fewer than 60,000 clones. Sequencing was carried out using PBMCs. The receptors were sampled from a woman aged 30 to 39 in good health and CMV-seropositive.

The chain is built from TRBV19 and TRBJ2-7; D is possibly TRBD2 (5 bases). Germline loops: CDR1 LNHDA, CDR2 SQIVND (reference sequence). V shed 3 bases and J shed 2 bases, with 11 bases lying between them. The CDR3 runs 14 residues. The CDR3 sequence is CASSMTGLPYEQYF. CDR3 sequence (DNA): TGTGCCAGTAGTATGACCGGACTTCCCTACGAGCAGTACTTC.

The chain recombines TRBV7-6 with TRBJ2-5; TRBD2 matches at 10 bases. This CDR3 comprises 16 residues. Germline CDR1 reads SGHVS; CDR2 reads FNYEAQ. Trimming took 1 base from V and 2 from J; bases not matched to a gene: 4. CDR3 DNA: TGTGCCAGCAGCTTAGTTCTAGCGGGGGCGCAAGAGACCCAGTACTTC. Amino acid sequence: CASSLVLAGAQETQYF.

This CDR3 reads CATRLAGFTGELFF. Here the CDR3 DNA reads TGTGCCACTAGACTAGCGGGATTTACCGGGGAGCTGTTTTTT. The chain couples TRBV6-6 to TRBJ2-2, with TRBD2 matching over 11 bases. From germline, CDR1 is MNHNY and CDR2 SVGAGI (reference sequence). Trimming at V came to 10 bases and at J to 5 bases, leaving 6 bases not matched to a gene. This CDR3 is 14 amino acids long.

The chain employs TRBV19 and TRBJ1-4, with 7 nucleotides matching TRBD1. The CDR3 runs to 15 residues. V lost 5 bases and J lost 8; bases outside the gene matches: 11. Germline V CDR1 and CDR2: LNHDA, SQIVND (reference sequence). In DNA, the CDR3 is TGTGCCAGTAGTGTCGACAGGGTGAGATACGAAAAACTGTTTTTT. Encoded protein: CASSVDRVRYEKLFF.

This chain joins TRBV5-1 and TRBJ1-1, with D uncertain. Trimming stripped 0 bases from V and 5 bases from J, with 11 bases between. The CDR3 is 14 residues long. CDR1 is SGHRS and CDR2 is YFSETQ in the germline V gene. CDR3 DNA: TGCGCCAGCAGCTTGGTTACGGGAGGGACTGAAGCTTTCTTT. Protein sequence: CASSLVTGGTEAFF.

The chain links TRBV7-6 to TRBJ2-3; TRBD2 aligns across 11 bases. V gave up 3 bases and J gave up 2 bases; unmatched junction bases: 1. Germline V lookup: CDR1 SGHVS, CDR2 FNYEAQ. This CDR3 is 15 amino acids long. The CDR3 protein is CASSFSGGATDTQYF. The DNA for the CDR3 is TGTGCCAGCAGCTTTAGCGGGGGGGCCACAGATACGCAGTATTTT.

V gene TRBV11-3 combines with J gene TRBJ1-1; TRBD1 might be the D (6 bases). Germline-derived CDR1 and CDR2 are SGHNT and YENEEA. The CDR3 runs to 14 residues. The V end lost 0 bases, the J end lost 5 bases, and 10 bases lay between the germline ends. CDR3 bases: TGTGCCAGCAGCTTAGAAGGGGGTAGGACTGAAGCTTTCTTT. This codes for CASSLEGGRTEAFF.

This chain uses TRBV11-2 with TRBJ1-1; unclear D gene. The CDR3 is 12 residues long. V was shortened by 4 bases and J by 0 bases, with 3 bases between the two germline ends. CDR1 and CDR2 from the germline V gene are SGHAT and FQNNGV. The DNA for the CDR3 is TGTGCCAGCAGCTCCATGAACACTGAAGCTTTCTTT. The encoded protein is CASSSMNTEAFF.

This rearrangement joins TRBV5-6 to TRBJ2-5, with 8 bases identical to TRBD2. The length of the CDR3 is 14 residues. The germline gives CDR1 SGHDT, CDR2 YYEEEE. J lost 5 bases, V lost 4 bases, and 7 bases had no gene match. The CDR3 loop is CASSPKGLDETQYF. The CDR3 DNA sequence: TGTGCCAGCAGCCCGAAGGGACTAGACGAGACCCAGTACTTC.